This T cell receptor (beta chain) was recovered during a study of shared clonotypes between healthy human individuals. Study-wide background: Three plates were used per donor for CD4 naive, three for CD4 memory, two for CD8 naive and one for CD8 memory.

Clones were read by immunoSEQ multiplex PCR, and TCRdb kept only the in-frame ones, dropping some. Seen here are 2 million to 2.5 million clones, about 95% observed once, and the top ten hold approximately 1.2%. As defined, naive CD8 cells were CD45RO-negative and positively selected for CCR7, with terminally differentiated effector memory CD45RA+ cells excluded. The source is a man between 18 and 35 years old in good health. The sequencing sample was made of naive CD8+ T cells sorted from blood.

The CDR3 is CASSIATGVIDEQYF. The CDR3 DNA reads as TGTGCCAGCAGCATTGCTACAGGGGTAATCGACGAGCAGTACTTC. The chain is built from TRBV7-9 and TRBJ2-7; 7 positions agree with TRBD1. The CDR3 runs to 15 residues. V lost 5 bases to trimming and J lost 5 bases; unmatched junction nucleotides: 12. Per germline, CDR1 SEHNR and CDR2 FQNEAQ (reference sequence).